What follows is one T cell receptor (beta chain) and its context. Losses at the gene ends were 4 bases for V and 7 bases for J; bases not matched to a gene: 10. The CDR3 loop spans 16 amino acids. Germline V gives CDR1 LGHDT, CDR2 YNNKEL (reference sequence). This entry is derived from a study of blood T cell repertoires in COVID-19. Study-wide context: From the United States, Italy and Spain came samples of acute and convalescent COVID-19. From T cells, B-cell-depleted T cells, or PBMCs came the material, which was cDNA or gDNA.

The study drew participants aged roughly 18 to 95 years from about two dozen US areas. Participants' own reports of clinical history determined their cohort assignment. TCRdb's copy holds only in-frame clones and misses some; the assay was immunoSEQ multiplex PCR. The sample lists 380,000 or so clones; approximately 86% were seen once. The clonotype originates from a woman in her 40s with acute COVID-19. Sequencing was performed on PBMCs or T cells enriched from blood (not recorded which). The chain recombines TRBV3-1 (or the pseudogene TRBV3-2) with TRBJ2-2, with 9 nucleotides matching TRBD1. This chain's CDR3 is CASSPQGALINGELFF. DNA for the CDR3: TGTGCCAGCAGCCCACAGGGGGCTTTAATCAACGGGGAGCTGTTTTTT.